Below, 2 T cell receptor beta chains from the same sample are listed, as sequenced in a study of chemoradiotherapy in HPV16-positive cancers. Libraries were prepared by immunoSEQ multiplex PCR; TCRdb keeps only in-frame clonotypes and omits some of them. The sample holds 10,000 or so clones, about four fifths seen once. The specimen was tumor tissue, collected from a patient who underwent chemoradiotherapy. All receptors derive from a human donor with HPV-associated anogenital cancer.

This sequence joins TRBV7-8 and TRBJ1-5; D unclear. CDR3 length equals 14 residues. Germline V lookup: CDR1 SGHVS, CDR2 FQNEAQ. Trimming shortened V by 4 bases and J by 4 bases, and 11 bases separated the two germline ends. The CDR3 sequence is CASSSSDGNQPQHF. The CDR3 region has the DNA TGTGCCAGCAGCTCTAGTGACGGAAATCAGCCCCAGCATTTT.

As to this clone: Additional DNA sequences in this sample encode the identical CDR3. The genes are TRBV5-1 and TRBJ2-3; either TRBD1 or TRBD2 may supply D (5 bases each). The germline V gene encodes CDR1 SGHRS and CDR2 YFSETQ. V was shortened by 4 bases and J by 6 bases, with 9 bases between the two germline ends. The CDR3 loop spans 12 amino acids. The CDR3, as DNA: TGCGCCAGCAGCCCAGAGGGGGATACGCAGTATTTT. Translation: CASSPEGDTQYF.